This is a list of T cell receptor beta chains from one sample in a study of immune evolution from preneoplasia to lung adenocarcinoma. Generated by immunoSEQ multiplex PCR, the TCRdb table keeps only in-frame clones and is missing some. The sample holds about 3,700 clones, 70% to 90% seen once. What was sequenced was FFPE invasive lung adenocarcinoma tissue. These TCRs come from a person aged 50 to 59 with lung adenocarcinoma. Both conserved end residues are part of each CDR3. The D gene is left open where the match is weak. For some rows the clone size is stated as once, few or many, or as a class when expanded; others skip it.

v_call	j_call	d_call	clone_size	cdr3_nt	cdr3_aa
TRBV4-1	TRBJ1-5	TRBD1	.	TGCGCCAGCAGCCAAGAAAAACAGGGGGCAAATCAGCCCCAGCATTTT	CASSQEKQGANQPQHF
TRBV6-1	TRBJ2-3	.	.	TGTGCGGCATCAGGCCACGACAAAACAGATACGCAGTATTTT	CAASGHDKTDTQYF
TRBV7-3	TRBJ2-1	TRBD2	.	TGTGCCAGCAGCTCAGTAGCGGGAGTTGAGAATGAGCAGTTCTTC	CASSSVAGVENEQFF
TRBV4-1	TRBJ1-4	TRBD1	once	TGCGCCAGCAGCCAAGCCTCTCGACAGGGAATTAATGAAAAACTGTTTTTT	CASSQASRQGINEKLFF
TRBV6-5	TRBJ2-2	.	.	TGTGCCAGCACCGACTCCACCGGGGAGCTGTTTTTT	CASTDSTGELFF
TRBV11-2	TRBJ2-7	TRBD1	few	TGTGCCAGCAGCTCCGGGACAGGGAGAACCTACGAGCAGTACTTC	CASSSGTGRTYEQYF
TRBV5-1	TRBJ1-1	.	.	TGCGCCAGCAGGAGGACACTGAACACTGAAGCTTTCTTT	CASRRTLNTEAFF
TRBV6-4	TRBJ2-2	TRBD2	.	TGTGCCAGCAGTGACGGGACTAGCGACACCGGGGAGCTGTTTTTT	CASSDGTSDTGELFF
TRBV18	TRBJ1-1	.	.	TGTGCCAGCTCACCACCCACAGGTAACACTGAAGCTTTCTTT	CASSPPTGNTEAFF
TRBV29-1	TRBJ1-4	.	.	TGCAGCGGACAGCTGACTGGGGCTCTGTTTTTT	CSGQLTGALFF
TRBV7-2	TRBJ2-5	TRBD2	.	TGTGCCAGCAGCCTTGGTGATAGCGGGGGGGCAGAGACCCAGTACTTC	CASSLGDSGGAETQYF
TRBV19	TRBJ2-7	TRBD1	.	TGTGCCAGTAGACCTGCGGACAGGACCTACGAGCAGTACTTC	CASRPADRTYEQYF
TRBV27	TRBJ2-3	.	.	TGTGCCAGCAGTCCTTTTGGGTATACGCAGTATTTT	CASSPFGYTQYF
TRBV27	TRBJ2-7	.	once	TGTGCCAGCAGTTTTTCCTGGGACTACGAGCAGTACTTC	CASSFSWDYEQYF
TRBV11-2	TRBJ2-7	.	.	TGTGCCAGCAGGTTAGGACATTCCTCCTACGAGCAGTACTTC	CASRLGHSSYEQYF
TRBV5-4	TRBJ2-1	TRBD2	.	TGTGCCAGCAGCGGAGGACTAGCGGTTTCCTACAATGAGCAGTTCTTC	CASSGGLAVSYNEQFF
TRBV7-9	TRBJ1-2	TRBD1	.	TGTGCCAGCAGCCGGGACAGGGGCGAAGGCTACACCTTC	CASSRDRGEGYTF
TRBV5-1	TRBJ1-1	.	few	TGCGCCAGCAGCTTGGGCTATCAGGTGAACACTGAAGCTTTCTTT	CASSLGYQVNTEAFF
TRBV5-1	TRBJ2-1	.	.	TGCGCCAGCAGCTTGCCGCCGAGCACTGAGCAGTTCTTC	CASSLPPSTEQFF
TRBV6-1	TRBJ2-7	.	once	TGTGCCAGCATCAGGGGCCCCTCCTACGAGCAGTACTTC	CASIRGPSYEQYF
TRBV7-9	TRBJ2-5	TRBD2	.	TGTGCCAGCAGCCAACTACTAGCGGGAGTTGAGACCCAGTACTTC	CASSQLLAGVETQYF
TRBV4-1	TRBJ1-2	.	.	TGCGCCAGCAGCCTTATCGGGAGCTATGGCTACACCTTC	CASSLIGSYGYTF